This T cell receptor beta chain originates from a study of blood T cell repertoires in COVID-19 (TCRdb year 2020). In terms of the full investigation: Samples from collaborators originated in the United States, Italy and Spain and spanned both the acute and convalescent phases of COVID-19. The prospective study material was composed of cDNA or gDNA derived from T cells, B-cell-depleted T cells, or PBMCs. Deeply sampled blood TCRbeta repertoires from subjects exposed to, actively infected with, or recovered from COVID-19 were included in the dataset. A freely available public database, intended as a resource for researchers studying the immune response to SARS-CoV-2, is where the repertoires were released. The samples were drawn from the first 160 participants of the ongoing ImmuneRACE study and from 950 to 1,500 subjects provided by 6 global collaborators. Sample metadata almost always included a de-identified subject ID, COVID-19 status, age in years and sex. HLA class I and class II types, where available, came from metadata supplied by the sample provider rather than from assay-based typing. The paper's findings and limits, for the study overall: How much clinical and demographic metadata was included differed by source and by participant, and the metadata was provided uncurated.

The immunoSEQ Assay, a bias-controlled multiplex PCR, was used to amplify TCRbeta CDR3 regions from genomic DNA. In the original analysis: Nucleated cell counts per sample were estimated from amplification of reference gene primers within the assay. To quantify the absolute abundance of each unique TCRbeta CDR3 rearrangement, sequence reads were collapsed and filtered. For each sample, productive Simpson clonality was calculated as the square root of Simpson's diversity index across productive rearrangements. TCRdb retrieved this table from immuneACCESS and kept in-frame rearrangements only. Not all clones are present; in checked studies, unresolved V genes account for under half, and no reason is known for the remainder. D and trimming were read from the DNA, whereas the V and J calls and clone size are those reported in that table. In all, the sample holds some 50,000 clones, and around 86% of those were seen once. The ten largest clones represent about 4.7% of the sample.

Each collaborating institution followed its own protocols to collect whole blood in K2EDTA tubes. Collaborator samples were shipped for TCRbeta analysis as frozen whole blood, isolated PBMCs, or DNA extracted from either sample type. The CDR3 sequence holds 14 residues, the cysteine and phenylalanine included. The kept DNA is CDR3 alone, 42 bases in frame from the first base. V loses 5 bases, J loses 4 bases, and the germline ends lie 14 bases apart. Looking up the germline V gene yields CDR1 SNHLY and CDR2 FYNNEI. On this clone: Its antigen target is currently unknown. The sample holds no much larger clone one base away, and base qualities are not on file.

The chain is assembled from TRBV2 and TRBJ1-2; tentative D gene TRBD1, with 5 bases matching. The TCR sequence derives from a man in his forties with active COVID-19. The sequenced sample consisted of peripheral blood. CDR3 protein: CASSKERGFYGYTF. The nucleotide sequence is given as TGTGCCAGCAGTAAAGAAAGGGGTTTCTATGGCTACACCTTC. The CDR3 plus the reference TRBV2 and TRBJ1-2 genes for the other parts give the full variable domain: EPEVTQTPSHQVTQMGQEVILRCVPISNHLYFYWYRQILGQKVEFLVSFYNNEISEKSEIFDDQFSVERPDGSNFTLKIRSTKLEDSAMYFCASSKERGFYGYTFGSGTRLTVV.